This TCR beta chain emerged from a study of blood T cell repertoires in COVID-19 (dated by TCRdb to about 2020). With respect to the entire study: The collaborator samples originated in the United States, Italy and Spain and spanned the acute and convalescent phases of COVID-19. Where HLA class I and class II types were available, the types were taken from metadata supplied by the sample provider, not from assay-based typing. The sample metadata nearly always contained a de-identified subject ID, COVID-19 status, age in years and sex. The prospective study material was composed of cDNA or gDNA derived from T cells, B-cell-depleted T cells, or PBMCs. A freely available public database, intended as a resource for researchers studying the immune response to SARS-CoV-2, is where the repertoires were released. Samples were obtained from the ongoing ImmuneRACE study (first 160 participants) and from some 1,200 subjects provided by 6 global collaborators. Deeply sampled blood TCRbeta repertoires from subjects exposed to, actively infected with, or recovered from COVID-19 were included in the dataset.

The CDR1 and CDR2 encoded by the germline V gene are MDHEN and SYDVKM. Trimming removed 4 bases from V and 5 bases from J, leaving 14 bases between the germline ends. The CDR3 sequence holds 14 residues, the cysteine and phenylalanine included. The only DNA kept is the CDR3, 42 bases in frame from the first base. Participants in the prospective study were enrolled through a virtual design, were aged roughly 18 to 100 years, and lived in 24 United States geographic areas. In the prospective study, participants were assigned to cohorts based on the clinical history participants reported in a screening survey and a study questionnaire. Exposed participants were defined as having been in contact with someone with a PCR-confirmed or clinician-diagnosed COVID-19 case within 2 weeks of study entry. In the prospective study, whole blood, serum and a nasopharyngeal or oropharyngeal swab were collected from each participant by mobile phlebotomists. Additional blood draws and questionnaires over an approximately two-month period could optionally be provided by prospective study participants. Blood samples from the prospective study were shipped frozen or at room temperature prior to DNA extraction.

TCRbeta CDR3 regions were amplified from genomic DNA by means of the immunoSEQ Assay, a bias-controlled multiplex PCR. For the original study's pipeline: Nucleated cell counts per sample were estimated from amplification of reference gene primers within the assay. Sequence reads were collapsed and filtered to measure the absolute abundance of every unique TCRbeta CDR3 rearrangement. For each sample, productive Simpson clonality was calculated by taking the square root of Simpson's diversity index across productive rearrangements. Not all clones reach the TCRdb copy of this immuneACCESS table, which keeps in-frame sequences only. Checked studies attribute under half of the gap to unresolved V genes and leave the rest unexplained. Clonal size and the V and J genes are those of that table, whereas D and trimming came from the DNA. In this sample the table shows about 350,000 clones, 88% of which occur a single time. Jointly, the top ten make up 0.95% to 1.1% of the sample.

As regards this clone: Its antigen target is currently unknown. Base qualities were left out, and no much larger clone turns up one base away.

Beyond this particular receptor, the publication reports: The quantity of clinical and demographic metadata differed by source and by participant and was supplied without curation.

This receptor was identified in a woman aged 25 to 39 who had been exposed to COVID-19. Sequenced: PBMCs or T cells enriched from blood (not recorded which). Rearrangement joined TRBV28 to TRBJ1-1; too little of a D gene remains to name it. The CDR3 here reads CASSWRGRGTEAFF. The DNA sequence is as follows: TGTGCCAGCAGTTGGCGGGGAAGAGGAACTGAAGCTTTCTTT. Extended through the reference TRBV28 and TRBJ1-1 proteins, this CDR3 yields the full variable domain: DVKVTQSSRYLVKRTGEKVFLECVQDMDHENMFWYRQDPGLGLRLIYFSYDVKMKEKGDIPEGYSVSREKKERFSLILESASTNQTSMYLCASSWRGRGTEAFFGQGTRLTVV.